This TCR beta chain derives from a study of identical twins. This clonotype has at least ten counts. Its matching antigen is unknown. Findings of the study overall: Fewer insertions were carried by abundant cord blood beta clonotypes, but none was seen in memory repertoires. Monozygotic twins shared more out-of-frame TCR alpha than recombination models predicted.

Template switching created a universal primer site, and the cDNA included unique molecular identifiers. TCRdb redid the calling of the 5' RACE reads with MiXCR, one entry per CDR3 protein. Of 500,000 or so distinct CDR3 sequences in the sample, roughly an eighth are singletons; the top ten hold approximately 0.98%. V lost 4 bases, J lost 5 bases, and 11 bases stayed unmatched. CDR1 is LGHNA and CDR2 is YSLEER in the germline V gene. CDR3 length: 17 amino acids. A further study also used this sample, focusing on yellow fever vaccine responses in identical twins. As that study records: On the reported evidence, twins' vaccine T cell responses seemed partly convergent and partly personalized.

The chain joins TRBV4-3 to TRBJ2-2; TRBD2 aligns across 9 bases. Material: CD4+ T cells sorted from blood. This clonotype was obtained from a woman aged 18 to 35 in good health. This CDR3 is CASSRATSGEGTGELFF. DNA for the CDR3: TGCGCCAGCAGCCGGGCGACTAGCGGAGAGGGAACCGGGGAGCTGTTTTTT.